These 20 T cell receptor beta chains were all obtained from the same sample, sequenced in a study of metastatic and nonmetastatic thyroid tumors. No treatment had been given to any patient before thyroid surgery. Via MiXCR, TCRdb re-called the PCR reads. The repertoire holds tens of thousands of clones, 9.5% to 15% seen once, with about 10% in the top ten. Sequenced material: tumor tissue. Source of these receptors: a female donor with papillary thyroid cancer or a benign thyroid nodule (not recorded which). Some clones in this sample may be carry-over from other donors' samples.

This clone came up many times. V and J are TRBV12-3 or TRBV12-4 and TRBJ2-7; D is uncertain. V lost 1 base and J lost 2, with 3 bases in between. There are 12 residues in the CDR3. The CDR3 loop is CASSLVPYEQYF. The CDR3 bases are TGTGCCAGCAGTTTAGTCCCCTACGAGCAGTACTTC.

This clone was picked up many times. The V call is TRBV6-4, the J call TRBJ2-7, with 7 positions matching TRBD1. The junction had 9 bases not matched to a gene; V was cut back by 6 bases and J by 1 base. The CDR3 is 15 amino acids. CDR1 is MRHNA, CDR2 SNTAGT, per germline. In DNA form, the CDR3 reads TGTGCCAGCAGACCACCCCGGACAGGTTCCTACGAGCAGTACTTC. The encoded protein is CASRPPRTGSYEQYF.

This clone was seen a handful of times. The junction shows a germline mismatch at one end, possibly a read error. The rearrangement joins TRBV19 to TRBJ2-2; 7 bases line up with TRBD1. CDR3 length: 15 residues. Germline CDR1 reads LNHDA; CDR2 reads SQIVND (reference sequence). The CDR3 nucleotides read TGTGCCAGTAGTACCTCTTACAGGGGAACCGGGGAGCTGCTTTTT. Protein sequence: CASSTSYRGTGELLF.

This clone was seen repeatedly, ten times or more. This chain uses TRBV30 with TRBJ1-5; no definite D call. Trimming took off 0 bases at V and 1 base at J, with 4 bases between the two ends. This CDR3 has 13 amino acids. Germline loops: CDR1 GTSNPN, CDR2 SVGIG (reference sequence). CDR3 DNA sequence: TGTGCCTGGAGTGTTAGGAGCAATCAGCCCCAGCATTTT. Its protein product is CAWSVRSNQPQHF.

This clone came up many times. The chain couples TRBV27 to TRBJ2-7; a weak D match, TRBD1 (6 bases). This CDR3 has 15 amino acids. Trimming left V 1 base short and J 3 bases short, with 13 bases between. CDR1 is MNHEY, CDR2 SMNVEV, per germline (reference sequence). The CDR3 spells CASSLFATGVYEQYF. CDR3 nucleotides: TGTGCCAGCAGTTTATTTGCGACAGGAGTCTACGAGCAGTACTTC.

This clone was observed at least ten times. CDR3 sequence (DNA): TGTGCCAGCAGTTTAAATGGCGGGAACACTGAAGCTTTCTTT. This translates into CASSLNGGNTEAFF. The rearrangement joins TRBV28 to TRBJ1-1, with D unclear. CDR1 is MDHEN and CDR2 is SYDVKM in the germline V gene. Trimming removed 2 bases from V and 1 base from J, with 8 bases in between. This CDR3 has 14 residues.

This clone was recorded a few times. This may be a read error, as it is one base from a much larger clone. This chain joins TRBV7-8 and TRBJ1-2; D gene ambiguous. The CDR3 sequence is 12 residues long. V was trimmed by 1 base and J by 12 bases, leaving 12 bases between them. CDR1 SGHVS and CDR2 FQNEAQ come from the germline V gene. The CDR3 spells CASSLDGLPNTF. For the CDR3, the DNA is TGTGCCAGCAGCTTAGACGGCCTGCCGAACACCTTC.

This clone was observed at least ten times. The CDR3 is CASSLGLAGGPYNEQFF. DNA for the CDR3: TGTGCCAGCAGCTTAGGACTAGCGGGAGGGCCCTACAATGAGCAGTTCTTC. V is TRBV11-2 and J is TRBJ2-1, with TRBD2 matching over 14 bases. Germline values: CDR1 SGHAT, CDR2 FQNNGV. The V gene end was trimmed by 1 base and the J gene end by 2 bases; junction bases not matched to a gene: 1. The CDR3 contains 17 residues.

The V and J genes are TRBV28 and TRBJ2-2; D possibly corresponds to TRBD2 (6 bases). The length of the CDR3 is 15 residues. With 10 bases removed from V and 5 bases from J, the gap between germline ends came to 20 bases. The V gene's germline CDR1 is MDHEN and CDR2 SYDVKM. The CDR3 nucleotides are TGTGCCACCAGGGCCACGGGAGCTTGGACCGGGGAGCTGTTTTTT. It encodes CATRATGAWTGELFF.

Turning to this clone: The junction departs from the called germline gene at one end, perhaps through a read error. The CDR3 DNA reads as TGTGCCAGCAGTCGGGCGGGGCCTCGGGTCGCGAACACCGTGGAGCTGTTTTTT. As protein: CASSRAGPRVANTVELFF. This chain connects TRBV2 to TRBJ2-2; D is possibly TRBD2 (6 bases). This CDR3 is 18 amino acids long. Germline lookup yields CDR1 SNHLY and CDR2 FYNNEI.

This clone was observed many times. The chain has TRBV18 and TRBJ2-7; TRBD1 is a possible D gene (6 bases). CDR1 and CDR2 from the germline V gene are KGHSH and LQKENI. V gave up 6 bases and J gave up 5 bases, with 14 bases separating them. The CDR3 totals 13 residues. CDR3 protein: CASSPRQAHEQYF. CDR3 DNA sequence: TGTGCCAGCTCCCCTCGACAGGCCCACGAGCAGTACTTC.

This clone was seen a few times. It may be a read error: a sequence one base away is much more abundant. The chain recombines TRBV10-3 with TRBJ1-6, with D perhaps matching TRBD1 (5 bases). CDR1 and CDR2 (germline): ENHRY, SYGVKD. V lost 7 bases and J 6 bases, leaving 10 bases between the germline ends. This CDR3 region has 13 residues. CDR3 nucleotide sequence: TGTGCCATCAAGACAGATAGTAATTCACCCCTCCACTTT. It codes for CAIKTDSNSPLHF.

The V and J genes are TRBV3-1 and TRBJ2-3; unclear D gene. This CDR3 contains 16 residues. V was pared by 0 bases and J by 4 bases, with 14 bases between. Germline V gives CDR1 LGHDT, CDR2 YNNKEL (reference sequence). CDR3 sequence reads: CASSQDISVGPDTQYF. CDR3 sequence (DNA): TGTGCCAGCAGCCAAGATATCAGCGTGGGCCCAGATACGCAGTATTTT.

This clone occurred many times. The chain employs TRBV2 and TRBJ2-7, with TRBD1 identical over 7 bases. CDR3 size: 12 residues. J lost 13 bases, V lost 5 bases, and 11 bases had no gene match. Germline CDR1 is SNHLY and CDR2 is FYNNEI. In nucleotides, the CDR3 is TGTGCCAGCAGTTCCCCTGCGACAGGGACATACTTC. It codes for CASSSPATGTYF.

This clone was seen many times. The chain carries TRBV30 and TRBJ2-3; D is unresolved. CDR1 is GTSNPN and CDR2 is SVGIG in the germline V gene (reference sequence). The CDR3 has 12 amino acids. The V gene lost 0 bases and the J gene lost 4 bases, with 5 bases spanning the gap. CDR3 bases: TGTGCCTGGAGTGTACGGTCAGATACGCAGTATTTT. It specifies CAWSVRSDTQYF. Combining the CDR3 with reference TRBV30 and TRBJ2-3 gives the whole variable domain SQTIHQWPATLVQPVGSPLSLECTVEGTSNPNLYWYRQAAGRGLQLLFYSVGIGQISSEVPQNLSASRPQDRQFILSSKKLLLSDSGFYLCAWSVRSDTQYFGPGTRLTVL.

There are many counts of this clone. The chain carries TRBV15 and TRBJ1-5, with a weak D call TRBD1 (5 bases). The V gene lost 0 bases and the J gene lost 2 bases, with 11 bases spanning the gap. The CDR3 has 16 residues. Germline-derived CDR1 and CDR2 are LNHNV and YYDKDF (reference sequence). CDR3 sequence (DNA): TGTGCCACCAGCAGAGAATCTGGGGGTGGCAATCAGCCCCAGCATTTT. Translated, it gives CATSRESGGGNQPQHF.

This clone was seen many times. This chain connects TRBV5-1 to TRBJ2-3; unclear D gene. CDR3 length: 12 residues. V gave up 7 bases and J gave up 2 bases, with 8 bases separating them. The germline V gene encodes CDR1 SGHRS and CDR2 YFSETQ. This CDR3 reads CASGRNTDTQYF. CDR3 DNA: TGCGCCAGCGGACGAAACACAGATACGCAGTATTTT.

This clone appeared many times. CDR3: CASSERFAGTGDEQFF. CDR3 bases: TGTGCCAGCAGTGAAAGATTTGCAGGGACCGGGGATGAGCAGTTCTTC. The chain couples TRBV6-1 to TRBJ2-1; perhaps D is TRBD1 or TRBD2 (5 bases each). This CDR3 comprises 16 residues. Between the trimmed V and J ends, which lost 2 bases and 8 bases, there was a span of 19 bases. Per germline, CDR1 MNHNS and CDR2 SASEGT.

This clone was counted many times. The chain is built from TRBV24-1 and TRBJ1-5; possibly TRBD1 for D (5 bases). V lost 5 bases, J lost 1 base, and 11 bases lay in between. CDR1 and CDR2 (germline): KGHDR, SFDVKD. The CDR3 sequence is 15 residues long. This CDR3 is CATSAGGASNQPQHF. The CDR3 DNA reads TGTGCCACCAGTGCAGGCGGGGCAAGCAATCAGCCCCAGCATTTT.

Notes on this clone: An end of the junction does not agree with germline; a read error may underlie this. The V gene is TRBV5-1, the J gene TRBJ2-2, with TRBD2 identical over 7 bases. The CDR3 is 13 residues long. Germline loops: CDR1 SGHRS, CDR2 YFSETQ. In DNA form, the CDR3 reads TGCGCCAGCAGCTTGGACTTGGGGGGGGAGCTGTCTTTT. Translated, it gives CASSLDLGGELSF.